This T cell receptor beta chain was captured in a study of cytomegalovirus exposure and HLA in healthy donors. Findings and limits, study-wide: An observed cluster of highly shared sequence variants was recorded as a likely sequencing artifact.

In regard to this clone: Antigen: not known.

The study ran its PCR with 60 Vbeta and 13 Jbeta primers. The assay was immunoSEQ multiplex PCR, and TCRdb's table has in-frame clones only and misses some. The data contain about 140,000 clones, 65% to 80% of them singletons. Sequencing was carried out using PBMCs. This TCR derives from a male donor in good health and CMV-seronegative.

CDR3 amino acids: CASRGGEQYF. DNA for the CDR3: TGTGCCAGCAGGGGGGGGGAGCAGTACTTC. The chain recombines TRBV11-2 with TRBJ2-7; 7 nucleotides match TRBD2. This CDR3 spans 10 amino acids. Germline values: CDR1 SGHAT, CDR2 FQNNGV. V was clipped by 6 bases and J by 7 bases; unmatched bases: 0.